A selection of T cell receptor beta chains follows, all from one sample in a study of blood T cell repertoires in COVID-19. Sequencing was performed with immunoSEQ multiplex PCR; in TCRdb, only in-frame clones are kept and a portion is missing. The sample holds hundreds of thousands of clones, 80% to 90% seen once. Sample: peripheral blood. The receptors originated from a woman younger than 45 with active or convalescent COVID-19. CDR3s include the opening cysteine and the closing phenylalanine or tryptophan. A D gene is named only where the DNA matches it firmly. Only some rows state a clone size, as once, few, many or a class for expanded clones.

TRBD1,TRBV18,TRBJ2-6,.,CASSPRTGGTGANVLTF,TGTGCCAGCTCACCAAGGACAGGGGGGACTGGGGCCAACGTCCTGACTTTC
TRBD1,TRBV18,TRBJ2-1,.,CASSPGQGIGEQFF,TGTGCCAGCTCACCGGGACAGGGGATCGGGGAGCAGTTCTTC
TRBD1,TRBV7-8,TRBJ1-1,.,CASSLARGGQTEAFF,TGTGCCAGCAGCTTAGCCCGAGGGGGACAGACTGAAGCTTTCTTT
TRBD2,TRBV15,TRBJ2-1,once,CATSREILAGQNNEQFF,TGTGCCACCAGCAGAGAAATCCTAGCGGGTCAGAACAATGAGCAGTTCTTC
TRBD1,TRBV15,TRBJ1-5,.,CATSIDRGLYQPQHF,TGTGCCACCAGCATAGACAGGGGGCTTTATCAGCCCCAGCATTTT
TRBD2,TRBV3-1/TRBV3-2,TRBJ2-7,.,CASSRGTSGPYEQYF,TGTGCCAGCAGCCGAGGGACTAGCGGACCCTACGAGCAGTACTTC
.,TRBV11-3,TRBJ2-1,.,CASSLLGADEQFF,TGTGCCAGCAGCTTACTGGGGGCGGATGAGCAGTTCTTC
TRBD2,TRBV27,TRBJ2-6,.,CASTGLGLATSGANVLTF,TGTGCCAGCACGGGGCTCGGACTAGCGACCTCTGGGGCCAACGTCCTGACTTTC
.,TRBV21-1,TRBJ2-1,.,CASSKMEDRGRVNEQFF,TGTGCCAGCAGCAAAATGGAGGACAGGGGGCGCGTGAATGAGCAGTTCTTC
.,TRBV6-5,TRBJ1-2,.,CASSYGAGAPLGYTF,TGTGCCAGCAGTTACGGGGCAGGGGCGCCATTGGGCTACACCTTC
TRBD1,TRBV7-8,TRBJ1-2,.,CASSLSRTGLNGYTF,TGTGCCAGCAGCTTATCCCGGACAGGGTTGAATGGCTACACCTTC
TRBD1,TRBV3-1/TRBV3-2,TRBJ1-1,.,CAIPPSGQITNTEAFF,TGTGCCATCCCTCCCTCGGGACAGATAACGAACACTGAAGCTTTCTTT
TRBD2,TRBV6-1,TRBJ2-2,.,CASSGPGLAGAGNTGELFF,TGTGCCAGCAGTGGACCGGGACTAGCGGGGGCAGGGAACACCGGGGAGCTGTTTTTT
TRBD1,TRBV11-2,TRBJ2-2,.,CASSPIRDRGNTGELFF,TGTGCCAGCAGCCCAATCCGGGACAGGGGTAACACCGGGGAGCTGTTTTTT
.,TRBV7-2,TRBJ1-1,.,CASSLGHANTEAFF,TGTGCCAGCAGCTTAGGACATGCGAACACTGAAGCTTTCTTT
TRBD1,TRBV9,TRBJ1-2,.,CASSNPGQGDSPAYGYTF,TGTGCCAGCAGCAATCCGGGACAGGGGGACTCGCCCGCCTATGGCTACACCTTC
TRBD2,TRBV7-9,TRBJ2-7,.,CASSYGLAGGKNYEQYF,TGTGCCAGCAGCTACGGACTAGCGGGGGGAAAGAACTACGAGCAGTACTTC
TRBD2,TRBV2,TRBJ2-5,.,CASSDAGLAGAETQYF,TGTGCCAGCAGTGACGCGGGACTAGCGGGGGCAGAGACCCAGTACTTC
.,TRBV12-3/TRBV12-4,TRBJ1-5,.,CASTVETNQPQHF,TGTGCCAGCACGGTTGAGACTAATCAGCCCCAGCATTTT
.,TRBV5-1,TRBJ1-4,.,CASRFLGDTTNEKLFF,TGCGCCAGCAGATTTTTAGGGGATACAACTAATGAAAAACTGTTTTTT
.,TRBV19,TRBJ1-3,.,CASSLAGYSGNTIYF,TGTGCCAGTAGCCTCGCAGGGTATTCCGGAAACACCATATATTTT
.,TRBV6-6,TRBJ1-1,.,CASSYSNGGSEAFF,TGTGCCAGCAGTTACTCGAACGGGGGATCCGAAGCTTTCTTT
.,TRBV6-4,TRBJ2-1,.,CASGPGGAGATYNEQFF,TGTGCCAGCGGGCCCGGGGGAGCGGGCGCAACCTACAATGAGCAGTTCTTC
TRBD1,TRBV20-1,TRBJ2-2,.,CSASEGAAGELFF,TGCAGTGCTAGTGAGGGGGCAGCCGGGGAGCTGTTTTTT
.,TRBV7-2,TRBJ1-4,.,CASSLNLVTGGKLFF,TGTGCCAGCAGCTTAAACCTAGTGACCGGCGGAAAACTGTTTTTT
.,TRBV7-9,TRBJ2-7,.,CASSPTTSGLSSYEQYF,TGTGCCAGCAGCCCCACCACGAGCGGGTTAAGCTCCTACGAGCAGTACTTC
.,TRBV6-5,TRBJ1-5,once,CASSYRDNQPQHF,TGTGCCAGCAGTTACCGGGACAATCAGCCCCAGCATTTT
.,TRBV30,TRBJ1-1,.,CAWSQRGSRF,TGTGCCTGGAGTCAACGAGGATCCCGCTTT
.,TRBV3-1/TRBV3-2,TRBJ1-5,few,CASSQGRTPQHF,TGTGCCAGCAGCCAAGGGAGGACGCCCCAGCATTTT
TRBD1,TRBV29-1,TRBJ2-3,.,CSVTLDRLDTQYF,TGCAGCGTTACATTGGACAGGCTAGATACGCAGTATTTT
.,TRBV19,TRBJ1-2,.,CASSPDREVLGYTF,TGTGCCAGTAGCCCCGACCGGGAGGTTCTCGGCTACACCTTC
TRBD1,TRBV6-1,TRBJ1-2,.,CASSDPTGASGYTF,TGTGCCAGCAGTGACCCGACAGGGGCTTCCGGCTACACCTTC
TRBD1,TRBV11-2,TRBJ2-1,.,CASSLLTGGTYNEQFF,TGTGCCAGCAGCTTGTTGACAGGGGGGACCTACAATGAGCAGTTCTTC
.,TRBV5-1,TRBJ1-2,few,CASSLAPEIYGYTF,TGCGCCAGCAGCTTGGCCCCTGAGATCTATGGCTACACCTTC
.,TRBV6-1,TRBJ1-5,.,CASSEGGGGRQPQHF,TGTGCCAGCAGCGAAGGTGGGGGGGGCAGACAGCCCCAGCATTTT
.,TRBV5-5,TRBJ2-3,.,CASSLGTGLQDTQYF,TGTGCCAGCAGCTTGGGAACAGGGTTGCAAGATACGCAGTATTTT
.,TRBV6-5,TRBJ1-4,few,CASSYSYGKGEKLFF,TGTGCCAGCAGTTACTCCTACGGGAAAGGTGAAAAACTGTTTTTT
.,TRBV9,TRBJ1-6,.,CASSVTGGPLHF,TGTGCCAGCAGCGTTACCGGCGGGCCCCTCCACTTT
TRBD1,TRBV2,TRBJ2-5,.,CASYRDSSETQYF,TGTGCCAGCTACCGGGACAGCTCAGAGACCCAGTACTTC
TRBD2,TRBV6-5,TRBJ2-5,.,CASSYGPSGYKETQYF,TGTGCCAGCAGTTACGGGCCTAGCGGATACAAAGAGACCCAGTACTTC
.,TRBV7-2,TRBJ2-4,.,CASGYFPAKNIQYF,TGTGCCAGCGGTTACTTCCCAGCCAAAAACATTCAGTACTTC
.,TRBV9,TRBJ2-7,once,CASSVGSLHYEQYF,TGTGCCAGCAGCGTAGGAAGCCTCCACTACGAGCAGTACTTC
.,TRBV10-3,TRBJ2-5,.,CAISEGRLEETQYF,TGTGCCATCAGTGAGGGCCGACTGGAAGAGACCCAGTACTTC
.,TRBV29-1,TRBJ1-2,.,CSAKPEGEGYTF,TGCAGCGCTAAACCGGAGGGAGAGGGCTACACCTTC
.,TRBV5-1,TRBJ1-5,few,CASSLVGGDQPQHF,TGCGCCAGCAGCTTGGTAGGGGGGGATCAGCCCCAGCATTTT
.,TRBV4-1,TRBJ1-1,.,CASSQDPLLDRKAFF,TGCGCCAGCAGCCAAGATCCCCTCCTTGACAGGAAGGCTTTCTTT
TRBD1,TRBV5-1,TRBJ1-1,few,CASSLEGANTEAFF,TGCGCCAGCAGCTTGGAGGGGGCGAACACTGAAGCTTTCTTT
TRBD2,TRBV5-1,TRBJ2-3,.,CASSLVIAGGLPDTQYF,TGCGCCAGCAGCTTGGTGATAGCGGGAGGACTTCCAGATACGCAGTATTTT
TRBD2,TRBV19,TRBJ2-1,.,CASAPTSGRAKLVWNEQFF,TGTGCCAGTGCACCGACTAGCGGGAGGGCCAAGCTGGTGTGGAATGAGCAGTTCTTC
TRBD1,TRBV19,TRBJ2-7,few,CASSIGGTGTYEQYF,TGTGCCAGTAGTATAGGGGGGACAGGGACCTACGAGCAGTACTTC
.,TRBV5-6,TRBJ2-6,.,CASSPESSGANVLTF,TGTGCCAGCAGCCCCGAGAGCTCTGGGGCCAACGTCCTGACTTTC
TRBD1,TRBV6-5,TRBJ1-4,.,CASTKGQGWEKLFF,TGTGCCAGCACCAAGGGACAGGGGTGGGAAAAACTGTTTTTT
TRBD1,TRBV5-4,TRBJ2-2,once,CASSLGTGNTGELFF,TGTGCCAGCAGCTTGGGGACAGGGAACACCGGGGAGCTGTTTTTT
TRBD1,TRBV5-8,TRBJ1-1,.,CASSLDRGPTEAFF,TGTGCCAGCAGCTTAGACAGGGGGCCCACTGAAGCTTTCTTT
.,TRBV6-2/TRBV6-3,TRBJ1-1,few,CASSRTVMNTEAFF,TGTGCCAGCAGTCGGACAGTTATGAACACTGAAGCTTTCTTT
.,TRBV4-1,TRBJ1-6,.,CASSPFRDSNSPLHF,TGCGCCAGCAGCCCCTTCCGGGACTCAAATTCACCCCTCCACTTT
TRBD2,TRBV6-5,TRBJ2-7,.,CASQRGQAGSYEQYF,TGTGCCAGCCAGCGGGGTCAGGCTGGCTCCTACGAGCAGTACTTC
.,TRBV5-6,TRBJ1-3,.,CASSLLASGNTIYF,TGTGCCAGCAGCTTGTTGGCCTCTGGAAACACCATATATTTT
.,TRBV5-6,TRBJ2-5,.,CASSPGGTGQETQYF,TGTGCCAGCAGCCCCGGCGGGACTGGTCAGGAGACCCAGTACTTC
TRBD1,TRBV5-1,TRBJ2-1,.,CASSLEGAAYNEQFF,TGCGCCAGCAGCTTGGAGGGGGCCGCCTACAATGAGCAGTTCTTC